Below are 27 T cell receptor beta chains sequenced from a single sample in a study of cytomegalovirus exposure and HLA in healthy donors. Primers for the PCR totalled 60 Vbeta and 13 Jbeta. Sequencing used immunoSEQ multiplex PCR; TCRdb keeps in-frame clones, though not all of them. The repertoire holds approximately 150,000 clones, with almost 80% as singletons. Sequencing was carried out using PBMCs. The receptors shown here come from a man aged 25-45 years in good health and CMV-seronegative.

Only one count was recorded for this clone. The chain carries TRBV10-1 and TRBJ1-3, with TRBD1 matching 9 bases. The CDR3 is made up of 17 amino acids. The junction had 5 bases not matched to a gene; V was cut back by 0 bases and J by 2 bases. Germline V gene sequence: CDR1 WNHNN, CDR2 SYGVQD (reference sequence). The CDR3, as DNA: TGCGCCAGCAGTGAGTCCCGGGACAGGGACGCTGGAAACACCATATATTTT. It translates to CASSESRDRDAGNTIYF.

The chain couples TRBV5-4 to TRBJ2-7; TRBD1 aligns across 7 bases. Germline values: CDR1 SGHNT, CDR2 YYREEE (reference sequence). V shed 4 bases, J shed 4 bases, and the junction held 5 bases outside the gene matches. The CDR3 runs 13 residues. CDR3 amino acids: CASSVDRVYEQYF. The CDR3 region has the DNA TGTGCCAGCAGCGTAGACAGGGTTTACGAGCAGTACTTC.

The gene calls are TRBV9 and TRBJ2-2, with no clear D. The CDR3 covers 19 residues. Trimming stripped 0 bases from V and 1 base from J, with 19 bases between. Germline CDR1 reads SGDLS; CDR2 reads YYNGEE. Here the CDR3 reads CASSVVYSEETKNTGELFF. The DNA for the CDR3 is TGTGCCAGCAGCGTAGTTTATTCTGAGGAAACAAAGAACACCGGGGAGCTGTTTTTT.

This clone was counted once. The V call is TRBV5-6, the J call TRBJ2-1, with 8 bases lining up with TRBD1. The V segment lost 4 bases and the J segment 7 bases; nucleotides outside the gene matches: 10. The V gene's germline CDR1 is SGHDT and CDR2 YYEEEE. This CDR3 region has 15 residues. The CDR3 spells CASSPRQGKWNEQFF. For the CDR3, the DNA is TGTGCCAGCAGCCCGAGACAGGGGAAATGGAATGAGCAGTTCTTC.

The chain recombines TRBV5-1 with TRBJ1-3; D is unresolved. The CDR3 extends over 16 amino acids. V was clipped by 0 bases and J by 2 bases, with 12 bases between them. The germline CDR1 and CDR2 sequences are SGHRS and YFSETQ. CDR3 loop: CASSLAAPAAGNTIYF. DNA for the CDR3: TGCGCCAGCAGCTTGGCCGCTCCGGCGGCTGGAAACACCATATATTTT.

The rearrangement uses TRBV4-3 and TRBJ2-3, with D hard to call. Looked up from germline, CDR1 is LGHNA and CDR2 is YSLEER. V lost 0 bases to trimming and J lost 10 bases, with 20 bases between them. CDR3 length equals 16 residues. The chain's CDR3 is CASSQDPPPTPYAQYF. In DNA, the CDR3 is TGCGCCAGCAGCCAAGACCCTCCACCGACTCCTTATGCGCAGTATTTT.

V gene TRBV4-2 combines with J gene TRBJ2-2; D call uncertain. Per germline, CDR1 LGHNA and CDR2 YNFKEQ. V was pared by 0 bases and J by 7 bases, with 12 bases between. CDR3 length: 15 residues. The CDR3 reads CASSQDMAVGGELFF. The CDR3 DNA is TGTGCCAGCAGCCAAGATATGGCTGTTGGCGGGGAGCTGTTTTTT.

This clone was recorded a few times. The chain couples TRBV4-3 to TRBJ2-5; 8 bases line up with TRBD1. Matching the DNA end better, TRBJ2-7 makes the J call doubtful. Per germline, CDR1 LGHNA and CDR2 YSLEER. The length of the CDR3 is 16 residues. The CDR3 is CASSHSQTGETYEQYF. In DNA, the CDR3 is TGCGCCAGCAGCCACAGCCAGACAGGGGAAACCTACGAGCAGTACTTC.

This clone was recorded a few times. The J gene is TRBJ1-1, the V gene TRBV11-2; TRBD1 aligns across 9 bases. The CDR3 runs 13 residues. Germline CDR1 is SGHAT and CDR2 is FQNNGV. Trimming removed 5 bases from V and 5 bases from J; junction bases left unmatched: 3. CDR3 in DNA: TGTGCCAGCAGCAGGGACAGGGCTACTGAAGCTTTCTTT. It codes for CASSRDRATEAFF.

V usage is TRBV6-1 and J usage is TRBJ1-2; D is perhaps TRBD1 (6 bases). The ends were cut back, 3 bases at V and 2 bases at J, with 13 bases in the middle. The CDR3 extends over 15 amino acids. Per the germline V gene, CDR1 is MNHNS and CDR2 is SASEGT. The CDR3 nucleotides read TGTGCCAGCAGTGATCCGACAGGACCAAACTATGGCTACACCTTC. Translating gives CASSDPTGPNYGYTF.

This clone turned up a few times. The chain employs TRBV11-1 and TRBJ1-4; 7 positions match TRBD1. Germline V gene sequence: CDR1 SGHAT, CDR2 FQDESV (reference sequence). With V trimmed by 3 bases and J by 3 bases, 1 base remained unmatched. The CDR3 runs 14 residues. The CDR3 coding sequence is TGTGCCAGCAGCTTGACAGGGCCTAATGAAAAACTGTTTTTT. It codes for CASSLTGPNEKLFF. Looking up the rest from reference TRBV11-1 and TRBJ1-4 gives the full variable domain: EAEVAQSPRYKITEKSQAVAFWCDPISGHATLYWYRQILGQGPELLVQFQDESVVDDSQLPKDRFSAERLKGVDSTLKIQPAELGDSAMYLCASSLTGPNEKLFFGSGTQLSVL.

The CDR3 DNA reads as TGTGCCAGTAGTGTAAGGGGGATCGGCACTGAAGCTTTCTTT. Its protein product is CASSVRGIGTEAFF. The chain is built from TRBV19 and TRBJ1-1, with TRBD1 as a possible D gene (6 bases). V shed 5 bases and J shed 4 bases, with 14 bases lying between them. There are 14 residues in the CDR3. Per the germline V gene, CDR1 is LNHDA and CDR2 is SQIVND (reference sequence).

V usage is TRBV7-2 and J usage is TRBJ1-4; no clear D gene. Trimming shortened V by 6 bases and J by 0 bases, and 8 bases separated the two germline ends. This CDR3 region has 14 residues. The germline V gene encodes CDR1 SGHTA and CDR2 FQGNSA. As DNA, the CDR3 is TGTGCCAGCAGACCACACGCAACTAATGAAAAACTGTTTTTT. This encodes CASRPHATNEKLFF. Full variable domain (outside the CDR3, taken from reference TRBV7-2 and TRBJ1-4): GAGVSQSPSNKVTEKGKDVELRCDPISGHTALYWYRQSLGQGLEFLIYFQGNSAPDKSGLPSDRFSAERTGGSVSTLTIQRTQQEDSAVYLCASRPHATNEKLFFGSGTQLSVL.

The chain recombines TRBV28 with TRBJ2-7, with D hard to call. The CDR3 totals 14 residues. Looked up from germline, CDR1 is MDHEN and CDR2 is SYDVKM. With 5 bases removed from V and 2 bases from J, the gap between germline ends came to 13 bases. The DNA of the CDR3 is TGTGCCAGCAGTAACACGTTAGCCCCCTACGAGCAGTACTTC. Amino acid sequence: CASSNTLAPYEQYF. The full variable domain, rest sourced from reference TRBV28 and TRBJ2-7, is DVKVTQSSRYLVKRTGEKVFLECVQDMDHENMFWYRQDPGLGLRLIYFSYDVKMKEKGDIPEGYSVSREKKERFSLILESASTNQTSMYLCASSNTLAPYEQYFGPGTRLTVT.

On this clone: A read error may produce the germline difference seen at one junction end. The CDR3 reads CSSSLGGVGLVTDTQYF. CDR3 DNA: TGTTCCAGCAGCTTAGGGGGTGTGGGACTAGTAACAGATACGCAGTATTTT. J is TRBJ2-3 and V is TRBV7-9, with TRBD2 matching over 8 bases. CDR3 size: 17 residues. Germline V gene data show CDR1 as SEHNR and CDR2 as FQNEAQ (reference sequence).

The J gene is TRBJ2-7, the V gene TRBV27; TRBD1 matches at 8 bases. J gave up 3 bases and V 3 bases, and 1 base lay outside the gene matches. Germline V gives CDR1 MNHEY, CDR2 SMNVEV (reference sequence). This CDR3 contains 13 residues. Here the CDR3 reads CASSFTGGYEQYF. For the CDR3, the DNA is TGTGCCAGCAGTTTTACAGGGGGCTACGAGCAGTACTTC.

The V call is TRBV5-1, the J call TRBJ1-2; D gene ambiguous. The CDR3 extends over 14 amino acids. The V gene's germline CDR1 is SGHRS and CDR2 YFSETQ. Trimming removed 2 bases at V and 6 bases at J, with 14 bases between. For the CDR3, the DNA is TGCGCCAGCAGCTTAGGGAGTAGCTGGGATGGCTACACCTTC. Translated, it gives CASSLGSSWDGYTF.

The chain carries TRBV4-1 and TRBJ2-5, with TRBD1 matching 10 bases. This CDR3 spans 16 amino acids. The V segment lost 3 bases and the J segment 4 bases; nucleotides outside the gene matches: 8. The germline gives CDR1 MGHRA, CDR2 YSYEKL. CDR3 nucleotides: TGCGCCAGCAGCCAGGCGTGGGACAGGGGTCCAGAGACCCAGTACTTC. This encodes CASSQAWDRGPETQYF.

V is TRBV29-1 and J is TRBJ2-1, with 10 bases identical to TRBD2. The germline CDR1 and CDR2 sequences are SQVTM and ANQGSEA. This CDR3 comprises 16 residues. With V trimmed by 4 bases and J by 4 bases, 10 bases remained unmatched. CDR3 bases: TGCAGCGTTGCCGCGGGACTAGCGTTTTCTTACAATGAGCAGTTCTTC. This sequence encodes CSVAAGLAFSYNEQFF.

This rearrangement joins TRBV7-2 to TRBJ2-1; 9 bases agree with TRBD2. This CDR3 region has 16 residues. Germline assignment: CDR1 SGHTA and CDR2 FQGNSA. V was pared by 0 bases and J by 6 bases, with 6 bases of the junction left unmatched. The CDR3: CASSLALAGKVNEQFF. Here the CDR3 DNA reads TGTGCCAGCAGCTTAGCCCTAGCGGGGAAAGTCAATGAGCAGTTCTTC.

The rearrangement joins TRBV27 to TRBJ2-1, with 11 positions matching TRBD2. Trimming removed 5 bases from V and 6 bases from J; junction bases left unmatched: 6. The CDR3 sequence is 15 residues long. Germline CDR1 is MNHEY and CDR2 is SMNVEV (reference sequence). For the CDR3, the DNA is TGTGCCAGCAGTCGACTAGCGGGAACGTCCAATGAGCAGTTCTTC. This sequence encodes CASSRLAGTSNEQFF.

The V gene is TRBV6-4, the J gene TRBJ2-2; 7 nucleotides align to TRBD2. Trimming cost V 4 bases and J 4 bases; bases outside gene matches: 9. Germline V gives CDR1 MRHNA, CDR2 SNTAGT. The CDR3 contains 16 residues. In DNA form, the CDR3 reads TGTGCCAGCAGTGCGAGCGGGGTGATAGGCACCGGGGAGCTGTTTTTT. It translates to CASSASGVIGTGELFF.

This sequence joins TRBV27 and TRBJ2-7; 9 bases line up with TRBD1. The ends lost 6 bases at V and 6 bases at J; junction bases unmatched: 9. This CDR3 contains 14 residues. From germline, CDR1 is MNHEY and CDR2 SMNVEV (reference sequence). The CDR3 here is CASSGTGGASEQYF. In DNA, the CDR3 is TGTGCCAGCAGCGGTACAGGGGGCGCGAGCGAGCAGTACTTC.

The chain recombines TRBV7-2 with TRBJ1-1; no clear D. The V gene's germline CDR1 is SGHTA and CDR2 FQGNSA. The ends were cut back, 3 bases at V and 1 base at J, with 6 bases in the middle. The CDR3 is made up of 13 amino acids. CDR3 sequence reads: CASSFRGNTEAFF. DNA of the CDR3: TGTGCCAGCAGCTTTCGGGGGAACACTGAAGCTTTCTTT.

The V and J genes are TRBV27 and TRBJ2-7; D is unclear. The germline gives CDR1 MNHEY, CDR2 SMNVEV (reference sequence). V lost 6 bases, J lost 0 bases, and 15 bases lay in between. CDR3 length: 15 residues. The CDR3 region has the DNA TGTGCCAGCAGAGAGGCCGGGTCGAACTCCTACGAGCAGTACTTC. It codes for CASREAGSNSYEQYF.

The V and J genes are TRBV7-8 and TRBJ1-1, with D maybe TRBD1 (6 bases). The CDR3 contains 17 residues. In germline, CDR1 is SGHVS, CDR2 FQNEAQ. Trimming cost V 4 bases and J 0 bases, with 18 bases left between them. This CDR3 reads CASSSPPGQVMNTEAFF. In nucleotides, the CDR3 is TGTGCCAGCAGCTCCCCCCCGGGACAAGTTATGAACACTGAAGCTTTCTTT.

The V and J genes are TRBV4-3 and TRBJ2-1; possibly TRBD2 for D (6 bases). CDR3 length equals 15 residues. V lost 5 bases and J lost 9, with 20 bases in between. CDR1 LGHNA and CDR2 YSLEER come from the germline V gene. The CDR3 nucleotides are TGCGCCAGCAGCTCGAACAAGGAGGGATTTGGTGAGCAGTTCTTC. This encodes CASSSNKEGFGEQFF.